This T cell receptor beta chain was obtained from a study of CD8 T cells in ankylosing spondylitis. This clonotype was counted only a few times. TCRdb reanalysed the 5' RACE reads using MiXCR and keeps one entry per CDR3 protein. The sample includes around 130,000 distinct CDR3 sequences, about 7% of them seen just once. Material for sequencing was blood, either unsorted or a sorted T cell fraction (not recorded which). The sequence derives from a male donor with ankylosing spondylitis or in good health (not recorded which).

The CDR3 nucleotides are TGTGCCTGGAGTGTACCCGACGAGCAGTACTTC. This gives the protein CAWSVPDEQYF. V usage is TRBV30 and J usage is TRBJ2-7; D call uncertain. CDR1 and CDR2 (germline): GTSNPN, SVGIG (reference sequence). CDR3 length: 11 amino acids. Trimming took off 0 bases at V and 5 bases at J, with 5 bases between the two ends.